This T cell receptor beta chain was identified during a study of blood T cell repertoires in COVID-19. Study-wide context: Whether acute or convalescent, the COVID-19 samples came from the United States, Italy and Spain. Nucleic acid was either cDNA or gDNA, and it came from T cells, B-cell-depleted T cells, or PBMCs.

As processed by the authors: Scientists estimated how many nucleated cells there were by amplifying reference gene primers. Here immunoSEQ multiplex PCR was the method, and the copy in TCRdb shows in-frame clones only, minus some. V and J calls and clone size are given by that table; D and trimming were obtained from the DNA. This repertoire shows some 93,000 clones, 75% to 85% found once; its top ten account for 20% to 25%. This CDR3 comprises 17 residues. Germline trimming cut 5 bases from V and 1 base from J; bases unmatched to any gene: 9. Germline CDR1 and CDR2: SGHAT and FQNNGV. The sample comprised peripheral blood. The origin of this receptor is a human donor in a cohort sampled during active COVID-19. The chain links TRBV11-2 to TRBJ1-1; 11 bases fit TRBD1. Here the CDR3 DNA reads TGTGCCAGCAGCACCTTCCGGGACAGGGGGAGGAACACTGAAGCTTTCTTT. This sequence encodes CASSTFRDRGRNTEAFF.